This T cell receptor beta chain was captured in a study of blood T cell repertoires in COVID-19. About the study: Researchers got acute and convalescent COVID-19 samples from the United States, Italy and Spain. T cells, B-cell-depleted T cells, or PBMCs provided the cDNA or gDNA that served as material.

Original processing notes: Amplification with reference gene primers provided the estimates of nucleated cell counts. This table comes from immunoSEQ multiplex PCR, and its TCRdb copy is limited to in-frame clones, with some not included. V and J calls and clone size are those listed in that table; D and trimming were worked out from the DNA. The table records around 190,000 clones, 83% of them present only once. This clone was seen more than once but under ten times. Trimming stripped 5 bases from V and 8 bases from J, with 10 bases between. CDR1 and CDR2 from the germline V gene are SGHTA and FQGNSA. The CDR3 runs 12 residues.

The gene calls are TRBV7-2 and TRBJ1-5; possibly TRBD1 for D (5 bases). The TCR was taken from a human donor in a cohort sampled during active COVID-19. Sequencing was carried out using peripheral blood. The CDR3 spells CASSRRVEPQHF. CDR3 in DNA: TGTGCCAGCAGCCGCAGGGTAGAGCCCCAGCATTTT.